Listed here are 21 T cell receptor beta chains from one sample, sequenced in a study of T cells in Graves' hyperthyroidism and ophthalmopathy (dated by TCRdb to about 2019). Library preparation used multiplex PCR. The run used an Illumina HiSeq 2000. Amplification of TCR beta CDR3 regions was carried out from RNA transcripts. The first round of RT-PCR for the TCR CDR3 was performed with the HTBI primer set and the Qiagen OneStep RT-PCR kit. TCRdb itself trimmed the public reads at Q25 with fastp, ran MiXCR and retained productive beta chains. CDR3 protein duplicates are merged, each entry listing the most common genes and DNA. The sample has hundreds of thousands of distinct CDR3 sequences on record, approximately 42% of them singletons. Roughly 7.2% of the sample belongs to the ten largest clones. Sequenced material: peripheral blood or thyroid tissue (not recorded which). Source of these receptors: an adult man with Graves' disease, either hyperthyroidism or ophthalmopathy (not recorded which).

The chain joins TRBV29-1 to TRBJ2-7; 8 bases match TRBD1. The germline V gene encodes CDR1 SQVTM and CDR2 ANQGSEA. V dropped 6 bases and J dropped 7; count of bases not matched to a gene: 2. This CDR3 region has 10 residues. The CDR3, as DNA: TGCAGCGTCCAGGGGGCTGAGCAGTACTTC. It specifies CSVQGAEQYF.

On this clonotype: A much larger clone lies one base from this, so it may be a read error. CDR3 residues: CAISEGLLNQPQHF. CDR3 bases: TGTGCCATCAGTGAGGGGCTGCTCAATCAGCCCCAGCATTTT. The chain recombines TRBV24-1 with TRBJ1-5; TRBD1 might be the D (5 bases). CDR3 length: 14 amino acids. Germline CDR1 is KGHDR and CDR2 is SFDVKD.

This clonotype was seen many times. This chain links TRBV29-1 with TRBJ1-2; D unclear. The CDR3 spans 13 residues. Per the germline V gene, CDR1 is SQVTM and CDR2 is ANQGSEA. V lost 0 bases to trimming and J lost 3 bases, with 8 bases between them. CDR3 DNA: TGCAGCGTTGAAGACGCGGCAGACTATGGCTACACCTTC. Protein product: CSVEDAADYGYTF.

The CDR3 sequence is CSARGQGNDGYTF. CDR3 coding DNA: TGCAGTGCTAGAGGACAGGGGAACGATGGCTACACCTTC. This chain connects TRBV20-1 to TRBJ1-2, with 8 bases matching TRBD1. CDR3 length equals 13 residues. The V segment lost 1 base and the J segment 6 bases; nucleotides outside the gene matches: 4. Germline CDR1 and CDR2: DFQATT and SNEGSKA (reference sequence).

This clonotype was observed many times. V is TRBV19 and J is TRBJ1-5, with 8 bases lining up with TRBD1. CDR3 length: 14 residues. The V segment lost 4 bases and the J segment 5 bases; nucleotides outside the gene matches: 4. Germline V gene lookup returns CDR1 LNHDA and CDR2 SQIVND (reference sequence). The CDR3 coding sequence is TGTGCCAGTAGTACCGGACAGGGTGATCAGCCCCAGCATTTT. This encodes CASSTGQGDQPQHF.

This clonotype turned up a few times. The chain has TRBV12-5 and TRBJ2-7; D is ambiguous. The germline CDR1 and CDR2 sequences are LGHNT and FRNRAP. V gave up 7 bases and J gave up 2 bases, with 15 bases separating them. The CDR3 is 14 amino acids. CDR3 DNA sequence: TGTGCTAGTGCTGACCCTTCTATGGCCTACGAGCAGTACTTC. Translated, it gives CASADPSMAYEQYF.

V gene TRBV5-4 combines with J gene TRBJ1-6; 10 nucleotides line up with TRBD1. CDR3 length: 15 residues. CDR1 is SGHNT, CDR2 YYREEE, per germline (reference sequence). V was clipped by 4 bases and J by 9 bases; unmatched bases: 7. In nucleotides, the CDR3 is TGTGCCAGCAGCGCCGACAGGGGGCGTTTTTCACCCCTCCACTTT. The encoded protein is CASSADRGRFSPLHF.

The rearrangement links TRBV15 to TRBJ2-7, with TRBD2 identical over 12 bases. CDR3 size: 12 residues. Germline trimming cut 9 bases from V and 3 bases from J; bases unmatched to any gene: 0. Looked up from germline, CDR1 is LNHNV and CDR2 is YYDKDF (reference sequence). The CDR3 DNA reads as TGTGCCACGACTAGCGGGAGCTACGAGCAGTACTTC. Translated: CATTSGSYEQYF.

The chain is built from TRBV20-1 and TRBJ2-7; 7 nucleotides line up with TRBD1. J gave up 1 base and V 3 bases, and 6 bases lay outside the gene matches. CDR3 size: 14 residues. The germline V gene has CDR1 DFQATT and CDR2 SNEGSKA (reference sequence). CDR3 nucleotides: TGCAGTGCTAGGGGGACAGAGTTATCCTACGAGCAGTACTTC. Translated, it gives CSARGTELSYEQYF.

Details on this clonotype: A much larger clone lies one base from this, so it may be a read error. CDR3 region: CSVEIRGTDEDEQYF. The CDR3 bases are TGCAGCGTCGAAATCAGGGGGACCGACGAGGACGAGCAGTACTTC. The chain is built from TRBV29-1 and TRBJ2-7; 7 bases line up with TRBD1. Germline trimming cut 6 bases from V and 5 bases from J; bases unmatched to any gene: 16. Germline V gene lookup returns CDR1 SQVTM and CDR2 ANQGSEA. The CDR3 totals 15 residues.

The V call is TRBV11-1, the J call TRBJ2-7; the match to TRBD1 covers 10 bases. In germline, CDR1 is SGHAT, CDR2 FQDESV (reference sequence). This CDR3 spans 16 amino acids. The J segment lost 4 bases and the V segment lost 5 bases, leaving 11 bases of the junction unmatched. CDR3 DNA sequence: TGTGCCAGCAGCGTGAGGGACAGGGGTTTTCAGTACGAGCAGTACTTC. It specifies CASSVRDRGFQYEQYF. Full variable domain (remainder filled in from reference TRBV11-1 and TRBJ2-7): EAEVAQSPRYKITEKSQAVAFWCDPISGHATLYWYRQILGQGPELLVQFQDESVVDDSQLPKDRFSAERLKGVDSTLKIQPAELGDSAMYLCASSVRDRGFQYEQYFGPGTRLTVT.

CDR3 in DNA: TGTGCCAGCTCAACAGATTCGAACACTGAAGCTTTCTTT. Its translation is CASSTDSNTEAFF. The chain uses TRBV2 and TRBJ1-1; D is undetermined. This CDR3 spans 13 amino acids. Germline loops: CDR1 SNHLY, CDR2 FYNNEI. The V and J ends lost 8 bases and 1 base respectively, with 11 bases between them.

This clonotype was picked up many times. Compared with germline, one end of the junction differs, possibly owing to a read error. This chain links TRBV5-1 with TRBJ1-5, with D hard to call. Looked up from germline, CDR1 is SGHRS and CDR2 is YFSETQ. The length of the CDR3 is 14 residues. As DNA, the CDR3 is TGTGCCAGCAGCTTAGGAGGGAACAATCAGCCCCAGCATTTT. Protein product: CASSLGGNNQPQHF.

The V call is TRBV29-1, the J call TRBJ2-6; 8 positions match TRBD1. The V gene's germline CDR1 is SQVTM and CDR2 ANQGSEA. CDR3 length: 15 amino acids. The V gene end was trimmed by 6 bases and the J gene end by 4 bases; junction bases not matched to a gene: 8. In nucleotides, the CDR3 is TGCAGCGTACCCGACAGGGGCACAGGGGCCAACGTCCTGACTTTC. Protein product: CSVPDRGTGANVLTF.

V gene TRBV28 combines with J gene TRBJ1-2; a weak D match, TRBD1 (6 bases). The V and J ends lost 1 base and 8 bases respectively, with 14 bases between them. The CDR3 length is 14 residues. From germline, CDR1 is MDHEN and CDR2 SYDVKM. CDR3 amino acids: CASSLLVAGEGYTF. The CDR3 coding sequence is TGTGCCAGCAGTTTATTGGTGGCAGGGGAGGGCTACACCTTC.

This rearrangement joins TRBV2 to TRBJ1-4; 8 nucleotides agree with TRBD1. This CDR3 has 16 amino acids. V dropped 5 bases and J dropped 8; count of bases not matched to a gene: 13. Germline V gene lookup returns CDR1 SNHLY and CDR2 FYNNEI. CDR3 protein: CASSLSTGGVWEKLFF. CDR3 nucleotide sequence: TGTGCCAGCAGTTTATCAACAGGGGGGGTTTGGGAAAAACTGTTTTTT.

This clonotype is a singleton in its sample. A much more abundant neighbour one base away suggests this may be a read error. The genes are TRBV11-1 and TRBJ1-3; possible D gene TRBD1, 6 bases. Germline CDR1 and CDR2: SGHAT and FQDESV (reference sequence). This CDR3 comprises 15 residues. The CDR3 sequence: CASSQGQSSRNTIYF. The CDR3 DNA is TGTGCCAGCAGCCAAGGACAGAGCTCTAGAAACACCATATATTTT.

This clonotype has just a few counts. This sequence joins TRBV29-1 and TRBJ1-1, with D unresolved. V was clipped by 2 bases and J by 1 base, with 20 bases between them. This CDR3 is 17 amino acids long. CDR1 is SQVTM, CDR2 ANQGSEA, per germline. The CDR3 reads CSVETRAMRVPNTEAFF. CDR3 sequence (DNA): TGCAGCGTTGAAACCCGAGCTATGCGGGTTCCGAACACTGAAGCTTTCTTT.

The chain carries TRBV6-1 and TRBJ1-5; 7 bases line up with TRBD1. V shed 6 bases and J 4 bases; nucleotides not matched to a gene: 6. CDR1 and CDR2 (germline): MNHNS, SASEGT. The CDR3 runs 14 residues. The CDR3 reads CASRLTGQNQPQHF. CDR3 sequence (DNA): TGTGCCAGCAGGCTGACAGGGCAAAATCAGCCCCAGCATTTT.

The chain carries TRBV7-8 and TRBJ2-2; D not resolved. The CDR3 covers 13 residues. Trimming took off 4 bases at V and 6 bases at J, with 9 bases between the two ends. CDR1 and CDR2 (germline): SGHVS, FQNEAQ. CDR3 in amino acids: CASSSSGSGELFF. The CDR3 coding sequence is TGTGCCAGCAGCTCCTCGGGCTCCGGGGAGCTGTTTTTT.

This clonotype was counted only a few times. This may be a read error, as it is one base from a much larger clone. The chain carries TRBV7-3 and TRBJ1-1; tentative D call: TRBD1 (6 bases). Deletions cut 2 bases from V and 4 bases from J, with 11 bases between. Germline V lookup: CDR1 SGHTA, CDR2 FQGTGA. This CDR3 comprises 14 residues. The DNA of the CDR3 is TGTGCCAGCAGCTTACAGGGGCAGAGCACTGAAGCTTTCTTT. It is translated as CASSLQGQSTEAFF.